The rows below give T cell receptor beta chains drawn from one sample of a study of cytomegalovirus exposure and HLA in healthy donors. The method was immunoSEQ multiplex PCR; TCRdb's version includes in-frame clones alone and lacks a portion of them. The sample consists of about 140,000 clones, 60% to 80% of them appearing once. The sequencing input was PBMCs. These receptors were taken from a male donor in good health and CMV-seronegative. The CDR3 runs from the conserved cysteine through the conserved F or W. A D gene is named only where the DNA matches it firmly. Clone size, where shown, is once, few, many, or a class for clones that have expanded.

V gene	D gene	clone size	J gene	CDR3 DNA	CDR3 protein
TRBV4-3	.	few	TRBJ2-7	TGCGCCAGCAGCCAGGCCACAGAGAACGAGCAGTACTTC	CASSQATENEQYF
TRBV5-6	.	few	TRBJ2-2	TGTGCCAGCAGCTTGATAACCGGGGAGCTGTTTTTT	CASSLITGELFF
TRBV9	TRBD1	.	TRBJ1-2	TGTGCCAGCAGCGACTGGACAGGGGAGGGCTACACCTTC	CASSDWTGEGYTF
TRBV27	.	.	TRBJ2-3	TGTGCCAGCAGGCACCCTCGACAGATAGATACGCAGTATTTT	CASRHPRQIDTQYF
TRBV7-2	TRBD2	.	TRBJ2-5	TGTGCCAGCAGCTTAGAGCTAGCGGGGGGGCAGACCCAGTACTTC	CASSLELAGGQTQYF
TRBV30	.	.	TRBJ2-3	TGTGCCTGGAGTAGGGGTTTCACAGATACGCAGTATTTT	CAWSRGFTDTQYF
TRBV9	.	.	TRBJ2-7	TGTGCCAGCAGCGTAGCTACGGGGTCCTACGAGCAGTACTTC	CASSVATGSYEQYF
TRBV6-6	.	.	TRBJ1-5	TGTGCCAGCAGTTACCGCGGATTTGCACCCAATCAGCCCCAGCATTTT	CASSYRGFAPNQPQHF
TRBV19	.	.	TRBJ1-6	TGTGCCAGTAGGAGGGGGTATTATAATTCACCCCTCCACTTT	CASRRGYYNSPLHF
TRBV9	TRBD1	.	TRBJ2-3	TGTGCCAGCAGCGTAGGACAGGGGGTGGGTAGCACAGATACGCAGTATTTT	CASSVGQGVGSTDTQYF
TRBV18	TRBD2	.	TRBJ2-1	TGTGCCAGCTCACGGAGCGGGGGCTACAATGAGCAGTTCTTC	CASSRSGGYNEQFF
TRBV7-2	TRBD1	.	TRBJ1-1	TGTGCCAGCAGCTCGACAGGGTGGAACACTGAAGCTTTCTTT	CASSSTGWNTEAFF
TRBV6-1	.	few	TRBJ2-6	TGTGCCAGCACCCCCTCGGGGGCCAACGTCCTGACTTTC	CASTPSGANVLTF
TRBV11-3	TRBD2	.	TRBJ2-7	TGTGCCAGCAGCTTGAGCGGGGGTTCGTACGAGCAGTACTTC	CASSLSGGSYEQYF
TRBV29-1	.	.	TRBJ2-5	TGCAGCGTTGAAGCTCGGGGACAAGAGACCCAGTACTTC	CSVEARGQETQYF
TRBV19	.	few	TRBJ1-5	TGTGCCAGTAGAGGGGACAATCAGCCCCAGCATTTT	CASRGDNQPQHF
TRBV6-6	TRBD2	.	TRBJ2-2	TGTGCCAGCAGTTTGACTAGCGGGGGATTCACCGGGGAGCTGTTTTTT	CASSLTSGGFTGELFF
TRBV11-2	TRBD1	.	TRBJ1-4	TGTGCCAGCACCCTAGCCGCCGGACAGGGTAATGAAAAACTGTTTTTT	CASTLAAGQGNEKLFF
TRBV7-2	TRBD2	.	TRBJ2-7	TGTGCCAGCAGCTTAGAGCGGGGACCCTACGAGCAGTACTTC	CASSLERGPYEQYF
TRBV2	TRBD1	.	TRBJ2-4	TGTGCCAGCAGTGAACTGGGACAGAAAAACATTCAGTACTTC	CASSELGQKNIQYF
TRBV10-3	.	.	TRBJ2-1	TGTGCCATCAGACAATCAGGGAAAGAGGAGTTCTTC	CAIRQSGKEEFF
TRBV30	.	.	TRBJ1-5	TGTGCCTGGAGTGCCACGGGAAATCAGCCCCAGCATTTT	CAWSATGNQPQHF
TRBV2	.	.	TRBJ1-4	TGTGCCAGCAGGATCCAGGGAGGGGAGAGTGAAAAACTGTTTTTT	CASRIQGGESEKLFF
TRBV29-1	TRBD1	.	TRBJ2-5	TGCAGCGTCGACCGGGACAGACCCCAAGAGACCCAGTACTTC	CSVDRDRPQETQYF
TRBV27	.	.	TRBJ1-1	TGTGCCAGCAGTTTAGGCAACACTGAAGCTTTCTTT	CASSLGNTEAFF
TRBV29-1	TRBD1	.	TRBJ2-7	TGCAGCGTTGATGACAGGGGCTACGAGCAGTACTTC	CSVDDRGYEQYF
TRBV4-1	TRBD1	once	TRBJ2-1	TGCGCCAGCAGCCACCGGGACAGGGATTTTTACAATGAGCAGTTCTTC	CASSHRDRDFYNEQFF
TRBV6-5	.	.	TRBJ2-1	TGTGCCAGCGCGGTGACAGACAATGAGCAGTTCTTC	CASAVTDNEQFF